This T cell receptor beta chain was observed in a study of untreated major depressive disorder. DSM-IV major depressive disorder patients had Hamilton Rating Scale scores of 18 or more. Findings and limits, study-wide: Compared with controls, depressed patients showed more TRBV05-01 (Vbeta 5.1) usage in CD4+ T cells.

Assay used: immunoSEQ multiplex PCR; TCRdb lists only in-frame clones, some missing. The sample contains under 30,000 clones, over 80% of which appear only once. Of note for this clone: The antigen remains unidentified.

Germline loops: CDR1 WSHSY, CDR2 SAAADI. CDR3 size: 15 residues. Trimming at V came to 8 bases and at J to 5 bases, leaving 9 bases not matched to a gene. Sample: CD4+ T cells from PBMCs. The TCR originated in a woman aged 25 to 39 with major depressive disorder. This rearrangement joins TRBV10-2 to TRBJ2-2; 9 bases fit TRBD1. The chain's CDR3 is CASSGQGMGTGELFF. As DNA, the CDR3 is TGCGCCAGCTCGGGACAGGGAATGGGGACCGGGGAGCTGTTTTTT.